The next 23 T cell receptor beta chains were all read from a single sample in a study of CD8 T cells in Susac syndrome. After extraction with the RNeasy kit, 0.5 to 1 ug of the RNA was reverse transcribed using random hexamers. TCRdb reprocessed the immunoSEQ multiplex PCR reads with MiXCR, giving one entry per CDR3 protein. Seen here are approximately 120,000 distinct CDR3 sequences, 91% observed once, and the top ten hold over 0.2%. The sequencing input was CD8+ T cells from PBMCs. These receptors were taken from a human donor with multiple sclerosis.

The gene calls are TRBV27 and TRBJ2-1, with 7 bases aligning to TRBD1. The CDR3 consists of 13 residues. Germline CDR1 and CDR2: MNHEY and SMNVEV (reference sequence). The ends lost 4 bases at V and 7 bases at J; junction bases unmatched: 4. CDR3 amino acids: CASSYQTGNEQFF. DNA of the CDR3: TGTGCCAGCAGTTACCAGACAGGGAATGAGCAGTTCTTC.

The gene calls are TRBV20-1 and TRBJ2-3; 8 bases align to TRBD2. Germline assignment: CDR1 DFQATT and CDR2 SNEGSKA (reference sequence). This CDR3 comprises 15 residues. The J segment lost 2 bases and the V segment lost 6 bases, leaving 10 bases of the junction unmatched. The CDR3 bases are TGCAGTGCCAGACCCGGGGGGGATTACACAGATACGCAGTATTTT. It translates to CSARPGGDYTDTQYF.

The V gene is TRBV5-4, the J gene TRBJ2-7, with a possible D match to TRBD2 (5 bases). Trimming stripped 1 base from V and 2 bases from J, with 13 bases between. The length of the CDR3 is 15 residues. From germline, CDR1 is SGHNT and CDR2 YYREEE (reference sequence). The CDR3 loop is CASSLPGSATYEQYF. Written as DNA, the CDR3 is TGTGCCAGCAGCTTGCCGGGGTCGGCCACCTACGAGCAGTACTTC.

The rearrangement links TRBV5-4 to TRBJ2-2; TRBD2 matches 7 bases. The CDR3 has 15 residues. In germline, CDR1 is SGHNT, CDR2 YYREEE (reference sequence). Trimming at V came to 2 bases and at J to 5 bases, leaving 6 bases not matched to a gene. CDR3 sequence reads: CASSFGGSETGELFF. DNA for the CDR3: TGTGCCAGCAGCTTCGGCGGGAGCGAGACCGGGGAGCTGTTTTTT.

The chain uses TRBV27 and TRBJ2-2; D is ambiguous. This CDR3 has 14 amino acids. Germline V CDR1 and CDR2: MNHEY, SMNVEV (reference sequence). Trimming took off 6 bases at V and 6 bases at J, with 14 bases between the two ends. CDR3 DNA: TGTGCCAGCAGCAGTATTGTCCGGGCCGGGGAGCTGTTTTTT. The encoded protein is CASSSIVRAGELFF.

CDR3 residues: CASSKGIGRSSTDTQYF. CDR3 bases: TGTGCCAGCAGTAAGGGGATAGGCAGGTCGAGCACAGATACGCAGTATTTT. The chain recombines TRBV2 with TRBJ2-3; maybe TRBD1 (5 bases). The V end was cut by 5 bases, the J end by 0 bases, with 18 bases between. The CDR3 contains 17 residues. CDR1 is SNHLY, CDR2 FYNNEI, per germline.

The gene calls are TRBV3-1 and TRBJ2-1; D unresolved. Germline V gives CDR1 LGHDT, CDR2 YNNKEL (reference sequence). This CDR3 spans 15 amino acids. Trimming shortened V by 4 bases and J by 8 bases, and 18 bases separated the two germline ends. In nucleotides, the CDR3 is TGTGCCAGCAGCCCGACCGAGGAAGGTGTCGATGAGCAGTTCTTC. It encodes CASSPTEEGVDEQFF.

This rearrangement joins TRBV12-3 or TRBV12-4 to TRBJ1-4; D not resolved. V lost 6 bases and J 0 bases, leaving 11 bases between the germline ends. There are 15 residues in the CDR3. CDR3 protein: CASRSHPATNEKLFF. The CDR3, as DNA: TGTGCCAGCAGGTCACACCCTGCAACTAATGAAAAACTGTTTTTT.

CDR3 nucleotide sequence: TGTGCCAGCAGCTCCCTGGGGGGACTAGCGGATTACGAGCAGTACTTC. Its translation is CASSSLGGLADYEQYF. The rearrangement joins TRBV7-2 to TRBJ2-7; TRBD2 aligns across 11 bases. Looked up from germline, CDR1 is SGHTA and CDR2 is FQGNSA. The CDR3 extends over 16 amino acids. After removal of 4 bases from V and 4 bases from J, the junction contained 9 bases not matched to a gene.

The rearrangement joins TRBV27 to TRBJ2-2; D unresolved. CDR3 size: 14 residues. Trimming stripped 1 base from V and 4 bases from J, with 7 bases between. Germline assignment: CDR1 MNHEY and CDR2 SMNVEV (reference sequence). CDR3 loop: CASSLYPLTGELFF. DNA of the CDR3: TGTGCCAGCAGTTTATACCCACTCACCGGGGAGCTGTTTTTT.

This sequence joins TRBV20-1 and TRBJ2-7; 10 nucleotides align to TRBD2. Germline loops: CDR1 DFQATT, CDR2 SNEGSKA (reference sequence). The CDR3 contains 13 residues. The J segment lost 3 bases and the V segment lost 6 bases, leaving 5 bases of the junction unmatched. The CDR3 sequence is CSATGTSDYEQYF. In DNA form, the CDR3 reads TGCAGTGCAACGGGGACTAGCGACTACGAGCAGTACTTC.

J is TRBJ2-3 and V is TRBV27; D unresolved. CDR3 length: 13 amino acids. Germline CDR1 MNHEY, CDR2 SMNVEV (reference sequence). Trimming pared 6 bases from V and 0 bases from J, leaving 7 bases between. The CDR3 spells CASSRTSTDTQYF. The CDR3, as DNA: TGTGCCAGCAGCCGTACCAGCACAGATACGCAGTATTTT.

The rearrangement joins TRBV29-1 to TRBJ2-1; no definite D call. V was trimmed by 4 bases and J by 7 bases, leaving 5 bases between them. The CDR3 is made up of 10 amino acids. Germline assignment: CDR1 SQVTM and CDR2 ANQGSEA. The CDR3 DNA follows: TGCAGCGTTGTCAGGAATGAGCAGTTCTTC. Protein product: CSVVRNEQFF.

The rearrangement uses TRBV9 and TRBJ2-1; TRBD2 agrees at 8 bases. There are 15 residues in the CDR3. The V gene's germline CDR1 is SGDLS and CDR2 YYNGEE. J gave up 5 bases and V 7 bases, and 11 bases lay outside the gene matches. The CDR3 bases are TGTGCCAGCTCCGTAGCGGGAAACCTAAACAATGAGCAGTTCTTC. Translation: CASSVAGNLNNEQFF.

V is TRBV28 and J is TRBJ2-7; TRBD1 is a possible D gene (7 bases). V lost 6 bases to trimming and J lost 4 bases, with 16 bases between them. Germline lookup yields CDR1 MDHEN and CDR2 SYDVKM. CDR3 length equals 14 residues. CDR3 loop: CASSFRGADYEQYF. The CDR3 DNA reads TGTGCCAGCAGCTTCAGGGGGGCAGATTACGAGCAGTACTTC.

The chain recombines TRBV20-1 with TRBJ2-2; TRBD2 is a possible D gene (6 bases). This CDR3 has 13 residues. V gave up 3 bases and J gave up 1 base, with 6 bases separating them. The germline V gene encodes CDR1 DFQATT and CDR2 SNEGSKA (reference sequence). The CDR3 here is CSARRENTGELFF. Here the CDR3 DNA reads TGCAGTGCTAGGCGGGAGAACACCGGGGAGCTGTTTTTT.

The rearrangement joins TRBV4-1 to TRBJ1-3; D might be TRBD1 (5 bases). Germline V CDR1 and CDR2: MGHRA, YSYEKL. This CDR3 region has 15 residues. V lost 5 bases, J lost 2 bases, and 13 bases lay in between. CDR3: CASSVGDGTGNTIYF. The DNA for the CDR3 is TGCGCCAGCAGCGTCGGGGACGGTACTGGAAACACCATATATTTT.

The CDR3 nucleotides read TGTGCCAGCAGCTTGCTGAAGGGCCTTCCCAATGAGCAGTTCTTC. Its translation: CASSLLKGLPNEQFF. The chain uses TRBV5-8 and TRBJ2-1; D call uncertain. This CDR3 spans 15 amino acids. The germline V and J ends were trimmed by 1 base and 6 bases, with 14 bases remaining between them. Germline values: CDR1 SGHTS, CDR2 YDEGEE.

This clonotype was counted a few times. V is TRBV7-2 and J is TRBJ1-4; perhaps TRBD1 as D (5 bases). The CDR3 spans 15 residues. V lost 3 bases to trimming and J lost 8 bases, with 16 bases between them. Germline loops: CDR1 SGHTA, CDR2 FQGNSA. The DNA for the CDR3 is TGTGCCAGCAGCTTCTACGGGACGTTAGACGAAAAACTGTTTTTT. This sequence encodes CASSFYGTLDEKLFF.

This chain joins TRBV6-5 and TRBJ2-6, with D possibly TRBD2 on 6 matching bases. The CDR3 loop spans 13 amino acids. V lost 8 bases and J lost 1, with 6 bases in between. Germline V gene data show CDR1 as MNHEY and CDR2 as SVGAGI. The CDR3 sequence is CASGGSGANVLTF. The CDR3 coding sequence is TGTGCCAGCGGGGGGTCTGGGGCCAACGTCCTGACTTTC.

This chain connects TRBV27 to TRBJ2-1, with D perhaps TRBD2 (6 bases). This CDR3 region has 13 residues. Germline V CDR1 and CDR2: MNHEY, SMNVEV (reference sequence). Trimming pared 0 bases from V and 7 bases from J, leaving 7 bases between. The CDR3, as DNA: TGTGCCAGCAGTTTATCCGGGAGAAATGAGCAGTTCTTC. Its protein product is CASSLSGRNEQFF.

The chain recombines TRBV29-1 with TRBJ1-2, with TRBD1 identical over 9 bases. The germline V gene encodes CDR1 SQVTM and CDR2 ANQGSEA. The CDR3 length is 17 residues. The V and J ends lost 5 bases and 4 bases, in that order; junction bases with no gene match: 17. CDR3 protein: CSVLGELRTGDFYGYTF. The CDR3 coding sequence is TGCAGCGTTCTGGGGGAGCTTCGGACAGGGGACTTCTATGGCTACACCTTC.

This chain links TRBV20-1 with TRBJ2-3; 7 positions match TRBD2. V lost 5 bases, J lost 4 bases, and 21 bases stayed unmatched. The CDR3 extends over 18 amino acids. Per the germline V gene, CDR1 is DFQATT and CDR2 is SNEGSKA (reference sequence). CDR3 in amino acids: CSAPPSIYSASGADTQYF. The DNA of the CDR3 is TGCAGTGCTCCCCCGAGCATCTATAGCGCTAGCGGCGCAGATACGCAGTATTTT.